Following are 21 T cell receptor beta chains from one sample sequenced in a study of memory CD4+ T cells and cytomegalovirus serostatus. Libraries were prepared by immunoSEQ multiplex PCR; TCRdb keeps only in-frame clonotypes and omits some of them. The sample carries tens of thousands of clones, roughly 78% recorded once. The sort gate was single viable CD3+CD4+CD8-CD45RO+ cells for memory CD4+ T cells. The sample consisted of memory CD4+ T cells from blood. Receptors were obtained from an adult in good health and CMV-seronegative.

The chain carries TRBV14 and TRBJ1-2; D is unclear. The CDR3 consists of 13 residues. The V end was cut by 0 bases, the J end by 4 bases, with 6 bases between. Germline CDR1 is SGHDN and CDR2 is FVKESK. The CDR3 region is CASSQDPVYGYTF. For the CDR3, the DNA is TGTGCCAGCAGCCAAGATCCGGTCTATGGCTACACCTTC.

This clone appeared a single time. CDR3 loop: CASRLVNTGELFF. Written as DNA, the CDR3 is TGTGCCAGCCGGTTGGTGAACACCGGGGAGCTGTTTTTT. The chain joins TRBV6-5 to TRBJ2-2; no clear D. Germline CDR1 MNHEY, CDR2 SVGAGI. Trimming took 8 bases from V and 1 from J, leaving 8 bases between them. The CDR3 length is 13 residues.

This sequence joins TRBV30 and TRBJ1-2; TRBD1 matches 7 bases. Per germline, CDR1 GTSNPN and CDR2 SVGIG (reference sequence). This CDR3 has 15 amino acids. V dropped 1 base and J dropped 5; count of bases not matched to a gene: 10. Here the CDR3 DNA reads TGTGCCTGGAGTGATAAGACAGGGATTGGGTATGGCTACACCTTC. Its translation is CAWSDKTGIGYGYTF.

J is TRBJ1-1 and V is TRBV27; 11 bases line up with TRBD1. Germline CDR1 MNHEY, CDR2 SMNVEV (reference sequence). This CDR3 contains 19 residues. The V segment lost 4 bases and the J segment 1 base; nucleotides outside the gene matches: 14. In nucleotides, the CDR3 is TGTGCCAGCAGTTCCCGAATCCCGTCCGGGACAGGGGGGAACACTGAAGCTTTCTTT. This codes for CASSSRIPSGTGGNTEAFF.

This clone was found once. The CDR3 region has the DNA TGTGCCAGCACCCGACAAGGGGTTTCGACTGAAGCTTTCTTT. Translated, it gives CASTRQGVSTEAFF. The chain couples TRBV7-8 to TRBJ1-1; tentative D call: TRBD1 (5 bases). The V gene's germline CDR1 is SGHVS and CDR2 FQNEAQ. V was pared by 7 bases and J by 5 bases, with 17 bases between. The CDR3 length is 14 residues.

The V call is TRBV7-9, the J call TRBJ1-6; perhaps TRBD1 as D (5 bases). CDR3 size: 13 residues. The V gene's germline CDR1 is SEHNR and CDR2 FQNEAQ (reference sequence). V lost 5 bases and J lost 6, with 8 bases in between. The CDR3 DNA sequence: TGTGCCAGCAGCCGGGACGGTAATTCACCCCTCCACTTT. Translation: CASSRDGNSPLHF.

This chain joins TRBV5-1 and TRBJ2-6; D tentatively fits TRBD1 or TRBD2 (6 bases each). The V gene lost 0 bases and the J gene lost 4 bases, with 14 bases spanning the gap. CDR1 and CDR2 from the germline V gene are SGHRS and YFSETQ. CDR3 length equals 17 residues. In nucleotides, the CDR3 is TGCGCCAGCAGCTTGGCCGGGGGCGGGGCCGGGGCCAACGTCCTGACTTTC. It encodes CASSLAGGGAGANVLTF.

The J gene is TRBJ1-4, the V gene TRBV5-4; unclear D gene. The germline V gene has CDR1 SGHNT and CDR2 YYREEE (reference sequence). The V end was cut by 1 base, the J end by 8 bases, with 9 bases between. This CDR3 is 13 amino acids long. DNA for the CDR3: TGTGCCAGCAGCTTGCGGAATAGCGAAAAACTGTTTTTT. Translating gives CASSLRNSEKLFF.

The V call is TRBV5-1, the J call TRBJ2-7; D is ambiguous. Trimming took off 4 bases at V and 2 bases at J, with 13 bases between the two ends. CDR1 and CDR2 (germline): SGHRS, YFSETQ. The CDR3 is 14 residues long. CDR3 sequence (DNA): TGCGCCAGCAGCCCTCCCGGGCGGACCTACGAGCAGTACTTC. It codes for CASSPPGRTYEQYF.

V and J are TRBV2 and TRBJ2-2, with TRBD1 matching over 8 bases. The germline V gene encodes CDR1 SNHLY and CDR2 FYNNEI. This CDR3 has 16 amino acids. V gave up 4 bases and J gave up 5 bases; unmatched junction bases: 9. In DNA form, the CDR3 reads TGTGCCAGCAGTGCCCGGACAGGGAGAGTAACCGGGGAGCTGTTTTTT. This translates into CASSARTGRVTGELFF.

The rearrangement uses TRBV27 and TRBJ1-3; 10 bases line up with TRBD1. V lost 5 bases and J lost 4; bases outside the gene matches: 8. The germline V gene encodes CDR1 MNHEY and CDR2 SMNVEV (reference sequence). The length of the CDR3 is 16 residues. CDR3 bases: TGTGCCAGCAGTCGAACGGGACAGGGGATAGGAAACACCATATATTTT. Translating gives CASSRTGQGIGNTIYF.

J is TRBJ2-3 and V is TRBV30, with D perhaps TRBD1 or TRBD2 (5 bases each). The CDR3 length is 11 residues. Germline values: CDR1 GTSNPN, CDR2 SVGIG (reference sequence). The V gene lost 3 bases and the J gene lost 10 bases, with 11 bases spanning the gap. CDR3 sequence reads: CAWSPGDPQYF. CDR3 DNA: TGTGCCTGGAGCCCCGGGGACCCGCAGTATTTT.

The chain has TRBV6-1 and TRBJ2-6, with 9 bases that match TRBD1. The trim removed 6 bases at V and 0 bases at J, leaving 0 bases unmatched. The CDR3 runs to 15 residues. The germline V gene has CDR1 MNHNS and CDR2 SASEGT. The CDR3: CASRTGGSGANVLTF. CDR3 sequence (DNA): TGTGCCAGCAGGACAGGGGGCTCTGGGGCCAACGTCCTGACTTTC.

The V call is TRBV2, the J call TRBJ1-1, with D possibly being TRBD1 (5 bases). V was clipped by 0 bases and J by 0 bases, with 8 bases between them. This CDR3 region has 15 residues. CDR1 is SNHLY, CDR2 FYNNEI, per germline. Here the CDR3 DNA reads TGTGCCAGCAGTGAAGCGACAGCCATGAACACTGAAGCTTTCTTT. This sequence encodes CASSEATAMNTEAFF. Together with reference TRBV2 and TRBJ1-1, the CDR3 gives the full variable domain: EPEVTQTPSHQVTQMGQEVILRCVPISNHLYFYWYRQILGQKVEFLVSFYNNEISEKSEIFDDQFSVERPDGSNFTLKIRSTKLEDSAMYFCASSEATAMNTEAFFGQGTRLTVV.

This sequence joins TRBV5-6 and TRBJ2-1; 12 bases are shared with TRBD2. The germline gives CDR1 SGHDT, CDR2 YYEEEE. The V and J ends lost 0 bases and 5 bases, in that order; junction bases with no gene match: 6. CDR3 size: 17 residues. The chain's CDR3 is CASSLGGLAGSDNEQFF. The CDR3 coding sequence is TGTGCCAGCAGCTTGGGCGGACTAGCGGGGTCGGACAATGAGCAGTTCTTC.

This chain joins TRBV5-1 and TRBJ2-7; perhaps D is TRBD1 or TRBD2 (5 bases each). Germline V gives CDR1 SGHRS, CDR2 YFSETQ. Trimming left V 4 bases short and J 2 bases short, with 13 bases between. There are 14 residues in the CDR3. CDR3 nucleotides: TGCGCCAGCAGCCGAGGGGCCCCAACCTACGAGCAGTACTTC. Residues: CASSRGAPTYEQYF.

V gene TRBV7-2 combines with J gene TRBJ2-5; 7 nucleotides agree with TRBD1. Germline assignment: CDR1 SGHTA and CDR2 FQGNSA. The J segment lost 1 base and the V segment lost 5 bases, leaving 10 bases of the junction unmatched. This CDR3 region has 16 residues. The CDR3 nucleotides are TGTGCCAGCAGCCCGACCGGGACAGTGACCCAAGAGACCCAGTACTTC. Its translation: CASSPTGTVTQETQYF. The full variable domain, completed using reference TRBV7-2 and TRBJ2-5, is GAGVSQSPSNKVTEKGKDVELRCDPISGHTALYWYRQSLGQGLEFLIYFQGNSAPDKSGLPSDRFSAERTGGSVSTLTIQRTQQEDSAVYLCASSPTGTVTQETQYFGPGTRLLVL.

The chain combines TRBV18 with TRBJ2-6, with no clear D. The CDR3 totals 17 residues. V was cut by 2 bases and J by 0 bases, with 11 bases left in between. Germline V gene lookup returns CDR1 KGHSH and CDR2 LQKENI. The DNA for the CDR3 is TGTGCCAGCTCACCAACTCTTTCTAACTCTGGGGCCAACGTCCTGACTTTC. As protein: CASSPTLSNSGANVLTF.

J is TRBJ2-1 and V is TRBV2; 11 bases are shared with TRBD2. The length of the CDR3 is 14 residues. V lost 5 bases to trimming and J lost 8 bases; unmatched junction nucleotides: 5. Germline values: CDR1 SNHLY, CDR2 FYNNEI. CDR3 loop: CASSQLAGVDEQFF. CDR3 DNA: TGTGCCAGCAGTCAACTAGCGGGAGTTGATGAGCAGTTCTTC.

V is TRBV28 and J is TRBJ1-3, with D perhaps matching TRBD1 (5 bases). V dropped 5 bases and J dropped 4 bases, with 18 bases sitting between them. From germline, CDR1 is MDHEN and CDR2 SYDVKM. This CDR3 has 16 amino acids. The CDR3 region is CASSTPEAGKGNTIYF. DNA of the CDR3: TGTGCCAGCAGTACCCCCGAAGCAGGGAAAGGAAACACCATATATTTT. The whole variable domain, filled in from reference TRBV28 and TRBJ1-3, reads DVKVTQSSRYLVKRTGEKVFLECVQDMDHENMFWYRQDPGLGLRLIYFSYDVKMKEKGDIPEGYSVSREKKERFSLILESASTNQTSMYLCASSTPEAGKGNTIYFGEGSWLTVV.

V gene TRBV7-2 combines with J gene TRBJ1-3; D perhaps matches TRBD1 (6 bases). CDR1 and CDR2 (germline): SGHTA, FQGNSA. This CDR3 is 15 amino acids long. Trimming took 4 bases from V and 4 from J, leaving 14 bases between them. CDR3 in DNA: TGTGCCAGCAGCTCTCAGGGGTCTGACGGAAACACCATATATTTT. Translated, it gives CASSSQGSDGNTIYF.